The clone carrying this T cell receptor (beta chain) was seen a single time. Its antigen is not known. The assay was immunoSEQ multiplex PCR, and TCRdb's table has in-frame clones only and misses some. The profile shows about 150,000 clones, approximately 90% of them singletons. This record comes from a study of T cell responses to AZD1222 COVID-19 vaccine. General study points: Among AZD1222 vaccinees, only five to seven were seropositive at baseline. Clonal diversity may have been underestimated, and the donors were mostly white British, with more females than males. The study found Spike-specific TCR breadth and depth rose after two AZD1222 doses.

The CDR3 has 13 amino acids. V was clipped by 8 bases and J by 2 bases, with 10 bases between them. The rearrangement links TRBV12-3 or TRBV12-4 to TRBJ1-5, with unresolved D. The starting material was peripheral blood, obtained 28 days after the second AZD1222 dose. The receptor's source is an adult who received the AZD1222 COVID-19 vaccine. CDR3 residues: CASGGQGNQPQHF. CDR3 sequence (DNA): TGTGCCAGCGGTGGGCAGGGCAATCAGCCCCAGCATTTT.